The 20 T cell receptor beta chains given below trace back to one sample, sequenced in a study of blood T cell repertoires in COVID-19. Sequencing was performed with immunoSEQ multiplex PCR; in TCRdb, only in-frame clones are kept and a portion is missing. The data contain 75,000 to 95,000 clones, approximately 88% of them seen just once; the ten biggest clones take up less than 6.5%. Sequencing was carried out using peripheral blood. Receptors were obtained from a man aged 55 to 70 with acute or convalescent COVID-19.

This clone is a singleton in its sample. The chain couples TRBV4-2 to TRBJ1-1, with D tentatively TRBD1 (5 bases). The CDR3 is made up of 16 amino acids. Trimming removed 0 bases at V and 4 bases at J, with 15 bases between. The germline CDR1 and CDR2 sequences are LGHNA and YNFKEQ. CDR3 sequence: CASSQDLGGGGTEAFF. CDR3 coding DNA: TGTGCCAGCAGCCAAGATCTTGGCGGGGGTGGCACTGAAGCTTTCTTT.

The CDR3 DNA reads as TGCGCCAGCAGCTTCCGGGAAACCGGGGAGCTGTTTTTT. It yields the protein CASSFRETGELFF. The V and J genes are TRBV5-1 and TRBJ2-2; possible D gene TRBD2, 5 bases. V lost 2 bases to trimming and J lost 5 bases, with 7 bases between them. The germline CDR1 and CDR2 sequences are SGHRS and YFSETQ. The CDR3 is made up of 13 amino acids.

The rearrangement uses TRBV24-1 and TRBJ2-2; 7 positions agree with TRBD2. The CDR3 sequence is 17 residues long. V dropped 2 bases and J dropped 2; count of bases not matched to a gene: 7. Per germline, CDR1 KGHDR and CDR2 SFDVKD. Here the CDR3 reads CATSDSYRDYNTGELFF. The CDR3 coding sequence is TGTGCCACCAGTGATTCTTACCGGGACTACAACACCGGGGAGCTGTTTTTT.

V usage is TRBV5-8 and J usage is TRBJ1-5; 11 bases line up with TRBD1. J lost 1 base, V lost 4 bases, and 4 bases had no gene match. The CDR3 has 16 amino acids. CDR1 and CDR2 from the germline V gene are SGHTS and YDEGEE. CDR3 sequence: CASSTGTGGSNQPQHF. CDR3 DNA: TGTGCCAGCAGCACGGGGACAGGGGGAAGCAATCAGCCCCAGCATTTT.

V and J are TRBV12-3 or TRBV12-4 and TRBJ1-1; 9 bases agree with TRBD1. The CDR3 loop spans 13 amino acids. V dropped 5 bases and J dropped 4; count of bases not matched to a gene: 2. In DNA form, the CDR3 reads TGTGCCAGCAGTAAGACAGGGGGCACTGAAGCTTTCTTT. Its protein is CASSKTGGTEAFF.

V gene TRBV28 combines with J gene TRBJ1-2; 7 nucleotides agree with TRBD1. The CDR3 is made up of 16 amino acids. Germline assignment: CDR1 MDHEN and CDR2 SYDVKM. V dropped 6 bases and J dropped 8; count of bases not matched to a gene: 18. The CDR3 is CASSLLNGQDQYGYTF. The CDR3 DNA reads as TGTGCCAGCAGCCTACTTAACGGACAGGACCAATACGGCTACACCTTC.

With regard to this clone: An end of the junction does not agree with germline; a read error may underlie this. The CDR3: CASSQEAGLQTLDF. DNA for the CDR3: TGCGCCAGCAGCCAAGAAGCAGGCTTACAGACCCTGGACTTC. V and J are TRBV4-3 and TRBJ2-7, with D uncertain. Germline V gene sequence: CDR1 LGHNA, CDR2 YSLEER. There are 14 residues in the CDR3.

The genes are TRBV23-1 and TRBJ2-2; 13 bases match TRBD2. TRBV23-1 carries the ORF label, with uncertain function. This CDR3 spans 16 amino acids. In DNA form, the CDR3 reads TGCGCTTGGTGGACTAGCGGGGGTATAGGTACCGGGGAGCTGTTTTTT. Translation gives CAWWTSGGIGTGELFF.

The V call is TRBV3-1 (or the pseudogene TRBV3-2), the J call TRBJ2-7; a possible D gene is TRBD2 (5 bases). This CDR3 region has 15 residues. Germline V gene data show CDR1 as LGHDT and CDR2 as YNNKEL (reference sequence). V shed 4 bases and J shed 2 bases, with 15 bases lying between them. CDR3 region: CASSPSTRYPYEQYF. The CDR3 DNA reads TGTGCCAGCAGCCCTTCTACTAGATACCCCTACGAGCAGTACTTC.

The genes are TRBV5-1 and TRBJ1-1; D is undetermined. Trimming shortened V by 4 bases and J by 5 bases, and 21 bases separated the two germline ends. The length of the CDR3 is 16 residues. Germline lookup yields CDR1 SGHRS and CDR2 YFSETQ. CDR3 protein: CASSQLGPSAGTEAFF. The CDR3 bases are TGCGCCAGCAGCCAACTAGGCCCCTCTGCGGGGACTGAAGCTTTCTTT.

This chain uses TRBV7-9 with TRBJ1-3, with D unresolved. Germline assignment: CDR1 SEHNR and CDR2 FQNEAQ (reference sequence). The V gene lost 5 bases and the J gene lost 0 bases, with 23 bases spanning the gap. The length of the CDR3 is 19 residues. CDR3 in amino acids: CASSGHATRPLSSGNTIYF. The DNA for the CDR3 is TGTGCCAGCAGCGGCCACGCGACACGGCCCCTGAGCTCTGGAAACACCATATATTTT.

V is TRBV5-1 and J is TRBJ2-5; maybe TRBD1 (8 bases). V lost 1 base to trimming and J lost 3 bases, with 13 bases between them. Germline V gene lookup returns CDR1 SGHRS and CDR2 YFSETQ. This CDR3 comprises 15 residues. CDR3 sequence reads: CASSLRTGREETQYF. CDR3 nucleotide sequence: TGCGCCAGCAGCTTGAGGACAGGGAGGGAAGAGACCCAGTACTTC.

J is TRBJ1-4 and V is TRBV21-1; the table's D call of TRBD1 was not tested on the DNA. TRBV21-1 is reported as a pseudogene. CDR3 length: 16 residues. CDR3 protein: CASMSQGPTLAQKLFF. CDR3 DNA sequence: TGTGCCAGCATGTCCCAGGGCCCTACCCTGGCGCAAAAACTGTTTTTT.

The chain joins TRBV18 to TRBJ2-3, with 7 nucleotides matching TRBD2. The CDR3 extends over 16 amino acids. Germline CDR1 and CDR2: KGHSH and LQKENI. With 1 base clipped from V and 1 base from J, the junction kept 5 bases outside the gene matches. The CDR3 bases are TGTGCCAGCTCACCACGCGGACTAGTGGGCACAGATACGCAGTATTTT. Encoded protein: CASSPRGLVGTDTQYF.

This clone was seen once. The rearrangement uses TRBV4-1 and TRBJ1-2; D is undetermined. The length of the CDR3 is 12 residues. Germline CDR1 MGHRA, CDR2 YSYEKL. V was cut by 2 bases and J by 4 bases, with 5 bases left in between. The CDR3 loop is CASSQPSYGYTF. Written as DNA, the CDR3 is TGCGCCAGCAGCCAACCCAGCTATGGCTACACCTTC.

The genes are TRBV6-5 and TRBJ1-4; 7 bases line up with TRBD1. Germline V CDR1 and CDR2: MNHEY, SVGAGI. Germline trimming cut 4 bases from V and 13 bases from J; bases unmatched to any gene: 15. This CDR3 is built from 15 residues. For the CDR3, the DNA is TGTGCCAGCAGTTCCCAACAGGGGCCGGGTCGGAGACTGTTTTTT. It translates to CASSSQQGPGRRLFF.

The chain joins TRBV6-5 to TRBJ1-1, with D perhaps TRBD1 (6 bases). Per the germline V gene, CDR1 is MNHEY and CDR2 is SVGAGI. The CDR3 extends over 13 amino acids. V lost 10 bases and J lost 1, with 13 bases in between. The CDR3 region has the DNA TGTGCCACAAGGACAGCCCAGAACACTGAAGCTTTCTTT. It specifies CATRTAQNTEAFF.

This CDR3 is CASSQHGLGDTEAFF. CDR3 coding DNA: TGCGCCAGCAGCCAACACGGACTGGGCGACACTGAAGCTTTCTTT. The rearrangement joins TRBV4-1 to TRBJ1-1; no clear D. Germline values: CDR1 MGHRA, CDR2 YSYEKL. The CDR3 covers 15 residues. The germline V and J ends were trimmed by 2 bases and 3 bases, with 13 bases remaining between them.

In DNA form, the CDR3 reads TGTGCCAGCAGCGTAGGGGGCCTCAATGAGCAGTTCTTC. Translating gives CASSVGGLNEQFF. The rearrangement uses TRBV9 and TRBJ2-1, with D maybe TRBD1 (5 bases). The CDR3 has 13 residues. CDR1 is SGDLS, CDR2 YYNGEE, per germline. With 0 bases removed from V and 6 bases from J, the gap between germline ends came to 7 bases. Filled out from reference TRBV9 and TRBJ2-1, the complete variable domain reads DSGVTQTPKHLITATGQRVTLRCSPRSGDLSVYWYQQSLDQGLQFLIQYYNGEERAKGNILERFSAQQFPDLHSELNLSSLELGDSALYFCASSVGGLNEQFFGPGTRLTVL.

This clone was counted only a few times. V usage is TRBV19 and J usage is TRBJ1-1; D is undetermined. Per germline, CDR1 LNHDA and CDR2 SQIVND (reference sequence). V shed 7 bases and J shed 11 bases, with 20 bases lying between them. The CDR3 loop spans 13 amino acids. The CDR3 protein is CASTPLSTGYAFF. The CDR3, as DNA: TGTGCCAGTACCCCCCTGAGCACGGGGTACGCTTTCTTT.